This passage covers 20 T cell receptor beta chains from one sample sequenced in a study of blood T cell repertoires in COVID-19. The assay was immunoSEQ multiplex PCR, and TCRdb's table has in-frame clones only and misses some. The table has fewer than 250,000 clones, around nine tenths seen once. The sequencing input was PBMCs or T cells enriched from blood (not recorded which). The source of these receptors is a man between 25 and 39 years old in a cohort exposed to, infected with or recovered from COVID-19 (not recorded which).

The V and J genes are TRBV7-6 and TRBJ2-5, with 9 bases matching TRBD2. The CDR3 is made up of 15 amino acids. Per the germline V gene, CDR1 is SGHVS and CDR2 is FNYEAQ. Trimming at V came to 5 bases and at J to 5 bases, leaving 9 bases not matched to a gene. The DNA of the CDR3 is TGTGCCAGCAGCGCCGGTAGCGGGAGTTGGGAGACCCAGTACTTC. Amino acids: CASSAGSGSWETQYF.

The genes are TRBV5-6 and TRBJ1-5; TRBD1 matches 8 bases. The CDR3 is made up of 15 amino acids. J was trimmed by 5 bases and V by 1 base; bases with no gene match: 5. CDR1 and CDR2 from the germline V gene are SGHDT and YYEEEE. CDR3 sequence (DNA): TGTGCCAGCAGCTTGCGAGGACAGGGCTATCAGCCCCAGCATTTT. Protein product: CASSLRGQGYQPQHF.

The V gene is TRBV11-3, the J gene TRBJ2-7; the D is unclear. The CDR3 runs to 16 residues. Germline-derived CDR1 and CDR2 are SGHNT and YENEEA. Between the trimmed V and J ends, which lost 1 base and 3 bases, there was a span of 16 bases. Written as DNA, the CDR3 is TGTGCCAGCAGCTTAGCTCGGTGGCAGGTAAGCTACGAGCAGTACTTC. It codes for CASSLARWQVSYEQYF.

The chain employs TRBV5-1 and TRBJ2-1, with TRBD2 identical over 7 bases. V lost 0 bases to trimming and J lost 5 bases; unmatched junction nucleotides: 5. The CDR3 is 15 residues long. Germline lookup yields CDR1 SGHRS and CDR2 YFSETQ. CDR3 coding DNA: TGCGCCAGCAGCTTGGGTAGGGCGGGGGACAATGAGCAGTTCTTC. Its translation is CASSLGRAGDNEQFF.

The chain has TRBV5-1 and TRBJ2-5, with a weak D call TRBD2 (6 bases). The CDR3 runs to 15 residues. V gave up 0 bases and J gave up 3 bases, with 12 bases separating them. Per the germline V gene, CDR1 is SGHRS and CDR2 is YFSETQ. Written as DNA, the CDR3 is TGCGCCAGCAGCTTGGTGTCCGGGGGAGAAGAGACCCAGTACTTC. Translating it yields CASSLVSGGEETQYF.

This clone was counted only a few times. The CDR3 DNA follows: TGTGCCAACCCCTGGCGGGAGGGCCTAGGAGAGCAGTACTTC. Translating gives CANPWREGLGEQYF. This chain links TRBV27 with TRBJ2-7; 9 bases line up with TRBD2. From germline, CDR1 is MNHEY and CDR2 SMNVEV (reference sequence). The CDR3 sequence is 14 residues long. J was trimmed by 7 bases and V by 10 bases; bases with no gene match: 14.

V usage is TRBV2 and J usage is TRBJ2-1, with TRBD1 matching over 7 bases. The germline gives CDR1 SNHLY, CDR2 FYNNEI. The CDR3 is made up of 18 amino acids. The ends lost 4 bases at V and 0 bases at J; junction bases unmatched: 12. CDR3 residues: CASSGFSGQLPSYNEQFF. The CDR3 bases are TGTGCCAGCAGTGGGTTTTCGGGACAGCTTCCCTCCTACAATGAGCAGTTCTTC.

This clone has only one observation. The chain joins TRBV11-2 to TRBJ1-3; the D gene is possibly TRBD1 (5 bases). Germline loops: CDR1 SGHAT, CDR2 FQNNGV. The ends were cut back, 5 bases at V and 5 bases at J, with 16 bases in the middle. The CDR3 extends over 15 amino acids. The CDR3 sequence: CASSTQDSVRNTIYF. CDR3 in DNA: TGTGCCAGCAGCACCCAAGACAGCGTTAGAAACACCATATATTTT.

This clone was detected only once. The V gene is TRBV7-9, the J gene TRBJ2-7, with 9 bases lining up with TRBD1. CDR1 and CDR2 (germline): SEHNR, FQNEAQ (reference sequence). The CDR3 is 18 residues long. The junction had 16 bases not matched to a gene; V was cut back by 5 bases and J by 2 bases. The CDR3 loop is CASSPPQGQGSRPYEQYF. The CDR3 nucleotides read TGTGCCAGCAGCCCTCCCCAGGGACAGGGATCCCGACCCTACGAGCAGTACTTC.

The sample holds one count of this clone. The CDR3 DNA reads TGTGCCAGCAGGCATAGCGGGAGCGGTTTGGATACGCAGTATTTT. Amino acid sequence: CASRHSGSGLDTQYF. The chain combines TRBV7-9 with TRBJ2-3; 9 bases agree with TRBD2. This CDR3 has 15 residues. Losses at the gene ends were 6 bases for V and 6 bases for J; bases not matched to a gene: 10. Germline values: CDR1 SEHNR, CDR2 FQNEAQ (reference sequence).

This chain joins TRBV10-3 and TRBJ1-3, with D perhaps TRBD1 (6 bases). Trimming took 5 bases from V and 3 from J, leaving 17 bases between them. The CDR3 length is 16 residues. CDR1 and CDR2 (germline): ENHRY, SYGVKD. The CDR3 here is CAISKNRVLYGNTIYF. The CDR3 region has the DNA TGTGCCATCAGTAAAAACAGGGTGTTATATGGAAACACCATATATTTT.

The V call is TRBV27, the J call TRBJ2-1; 15 nucleotides line up with TRBD2. This CDR3 has 15 residues. In germline, CDR1 is MNHEY, CDR2 SMNVEV (reference sequence). Trimming took 5 bases from V and 6 from J; bases not matched to a gene: 2. CDR3 nucleotide sequence: TGTGCCAGCAGTAGGACTAGCGGGAGGGTCAATGAGCAGTTCTTC. Translated: CASSRTSGRVNEQFF.

The CDR3 here is CASSIVPGQGKYEQYF. In nucleotides, the CDR3 is TGTGCCAGTAGTATAGTTCCTGGACAGGGGAAATACGAGCAGTACTTC. V gene TRBV19 combines with J gene TRBJ2-7; 9 bases are shared with TRBD1. Germline V CDR1 and CDR2: LNHDA, SQIVND (reference sequence). The CDR3 is 16 amino acids. Trimming cost V 1 base and J 4 bases; bases outside gene matches: 8.

The CDR3 region is CASSFQTRQDLMNTEAFF. The CDR3 DNA is TGCGCCAGCAGCTTCCAAACGCGACAGGATCTCATGAACACTGAAGCTTTCTTT. The chain joins TRBV4-1 to TRBJ1-1, with D perhaps matching TRBD1 (6 bases). This CDR3 has 18 residues. Germline CDR1 and CDR2: MGHRA and YSYEKL. V dropped 5 bases and J dropped 0 bases, with 22 bases sitting between them.

The chain employs TRBV7-2 and TRBJ2-2, with D perhaps matching TRBD1 (5 bases). The V gene's germline CDR1 is SGHTA and CDR2 FQGNSA. V was trimmed by 5 bases and J by 6 bases, leaving 13 bases between them. This CDR3 has 14 residues. Here the CDR3 DNA reads TGTGCCAGCAGCGTCAGCCCAGGGTCCGGGGAGCTGTTTTTT. Protein sequence: CASSVSPGSGELFF.

The chain joins TRBV7-9 to TRBJ1-3; D is undetermined. CDR3 length: 15 residues. The germline V and J ends were trimmed by 2 bases and 4 bases, with 12 bases remaining between them. Germline V gene lookup returns CDR1 SEHNR and CDR2 FQNEAQ (reference sequence). The CDR3 DNA is TGTGCCAGCAGCTTAACACTACCCATGGGAAACACCATATATTTT. Translating it yields CASSLTLPMGNTIYF.

V usage is TRBV19 and J usage is TRBJ2-1; possibly TRBD2 for D (6 bases). The CDR3 length is 15 residues. The germline V gene has CDR1 LNHDA and CDR2 SQIVND (reference sequence). The V end lost 4 bases, the J end lost 4 bases, and 14 bases lay between the germline ends. The CDR3 coding sequence is TGTGCCAGTAGTACTCCGGGAGTTGGGTACAATGAGCAGTTCTTC. Protein sequence: CASSTPGVGYNEQFF.

The chain recombines TRBV7-9 with TRBJ2-2, with a tentative D call TRBD2 (6 bases). V was cut by 7 bases and J by 2 bases, with 14 bases left in between. This CDR3 has 15 amino acids. Germline V gene data show CDR1 as SEHNR and CDR2 as FQNEAQ (reference sequence). Here the CDR3 reads CASISGGVNTGELFF. The CDR3 nucleotides are TGTGCCAGCATCTCAGGCGGGGTAAACACCGGGGAGCTGTTTTTT.

The chain couples TRBV5-1 to TRBJ1-4; D possibly corresponds to TRBD1 (5 bases). In germline, CDR1 is SGHRS, CDR2 YFSETQ. V was cut by 4 bases and J by 15 bases, with 16 bases left in between. The CDR3 is 12 amino acids. The CDR3 sequence is CASSPGTHAMFF. The CDR3, as DNA: TGCGCCAGCAGCCCCGGGACTCATGCTATGTTTTTT.

The chain employs TRBV6-2 or TRBV6-3 and TRBJ2-1; a weak D match, TRBD1 (5 bases). The V end lost 6 bases, the J end lost 0 bases, and 18 bases lay between the germline ends. Germline V gene sequence: CDR1 MNHEY, CDR2 SVGEGT. This CDR3 region has 17 residues. Here the CDR3 reads CASSPREGQRSYNEQFF. The CDR3, as DNA: TGTGCCAGCAGCCCCAGGGAAGGCCAGCGCTCCTACAATGAGCAGTTCTTC.